A single sample is the source of the 27 T cell receptor beta chains below, sequenced in a study of tumour-infiltrating T cells in Burkitt lymphoma. The method was immunoSEQ multiplex PCR; TCRdb's version includes in-frame clones alone and lacks a portion of them. The sample records 3,500 to 4,500 clones, around 84% being singletons. The source material was tumor tissue. These receptors all come from a human donor with diffuse large B-cell lymphoma. Some clones in this sample may be carry-over from other donors' samples.

The chain links TRBV25-1 to TRBJ1-5; D not certain. Germline-derived CDR1 and CDR2 are MGHDK and SYGVNS. The CDR3 extends over 14 amino acids. Between the trimmed V and J ends, which lost 5 bases and 2 bases, there was a span of 10 bases. The CDR3 region is CASSPQKGNQPQHF. The DNA for the CDR3 is TGTGCCAGCAGTCCTCAGAAAGGCAATCAGCCCCAGCATTTT. Full variable domain (outside the CDR3, taken from reference TRBV25-1 and TRBJ1-5): EADIYQTPRYLVIGTGKKITLECSQTMGHDKMYWYQQDPGMELHLIHYSYGVNSTEKGDLSSESTVSRIRTEHFPLTLESARPSHTSQYLCASSPQKGNQPQHFGDGTRLSIL.

This chain uses TRBV5-4 with TRBJ1-4; D is possibly TRBD1 (5 bases). This CDR3 has 15 amino acids. Germline V gene sequence: CDR1 SGHNT, CDR2 YYREEE (reference sequence). Trimming left V 4 bases short and J 0 bases short, with 10 bases between. The CDR3 region is CASSLGVSTNEKLFF. The DNA for the CDR3 is TGTGCCAGCAGCCTGGGGGTTTCAACTAATGAAAAACTGTTTTTT.

The chain recombines TRBV6-5 with TRBJ2-7, with D uncertain. The V end was cut by 4 bases, the J end by 4 bases, with 5 bases between. CDR1 and CDR2 from the germline V gene are MNHEY and SVGAGI. CDR3 size: 11 residues. The CDR3 loop reads CASSSPYEQYF. CDR3 in DNA: TGTGCCAGCAGTTCCCCGTACGAGCAGTACTTC.

The rearrangement links TRBV2 to TRBJ2-5, with a possible D match to TRBD2 (6 bases). The length of the CDR3 is 13 residues. Germline V gene sequence: CDR1 SNHLY, CDR2 FYNNEI. Deletions cut 10 bases from V and 4 bases from J, with 16 bases between. CDR3 region: CATPPGLRETQYF. CDR3 in DNA: TGTGCCACCCCCCCGGGACTCCGAGAGACCCAGTACTTC.

The chain links TRBV29-1 to TRBJ2-2; D is uncertain. CDR3 size: 13 residues. Per germline, CDR1 SQVTM and CDR2 ANQGSEA. The germline V and J ends were trimmed by 1 base and 5 bases, with 8 bases remaining between them. DNA of the CDR3: TGCAGCGTTGAAGTTGTGAGTACCGGGGAGCTGTTTTTT. It specifies CSVEVVSTGELFF.

This clone has a handful of counts. The chain joins TRBV18 to TRBJ2-7, with TRBD2 as a possible D gene (6 bases). Germline V gene lookup returns CDR1 KGHSH and CDR2 LQKENI. The CDR3 contains 17 residues. Trimming stripped 3 bases from V and 0 bases from J, with 18 bases between. CDR3 bases: TGTGCCAGCTCACCCGGCCTAACCGGGACTGGCTCCTACGAGCAGTACTTC. The encoded protein is CASSPGLTGTGSYEQYF.

The chain uses TRBV5-1 and TRBJ1-1; weak D call: TRBD1 (5 bases). The CDR3 spans 14 residues. Germline V gene sequence: CDR1 SGHRS, CDR2 YFSETQ. V was shortened by 4 bases and J by 8 bases, with 18 bases between the two germline ends. CDR3 DNA sequence: TGCGCCAGCAGCCCCCTAATTAGGGGTGTGGAAGCTTTCTTT. Its translation is CASSPLIRGVEAFF.

This chain joins TRBV19 and TRBJ1-1; 7 positions match TRBD1. Germline-derived CDR1 and CDR2 are LNHDA and SQIVND (reference sequence). V shed 6 bases and J 9 bases; nucleotides not matched to a gene: 10. The CDR3 has 13 residues. The CDR3 is CASRAGTVDQAFF. Here the CDR3 DNA reads TGTGCCAGTAGGGCGGGGACAGTCGATCAAGCTTTCTTT.

The V gene is TRBV9, the J gene TRBJ2-3; 11 bases are a match to TRBD2. V shed 6 bases and J 6 bases; nucleotides not matched to a gene: 12. The CDR3 spans 16 residues. CDR1 SGDLS and CDR2 YYNGEE come from the germline V gene. The CDR3 DNA follows: TGTGCCAGCACCCTAAGTACTAGCGGGAGACCCGATACGCAGTATTTT. Residues: CASTLSTSGRPDTQYF.

V usage is TRBV30 and J usage is TRBJ2-3; D is ambiguous. Germline V CDR1 and CDR2: GTSNPN, SVGIG (reference sequence). The CDR3 spans 11 residues. Trimming pared 2 bases from V and 6 bases from J, leaving 6 bases between. This chain's CDR3 is CAWSRLDTQYF. For the CDR3, the DNA is TGTGCCTGGAGTCGGCTTGATACGCAGTATTTT.

This clone has just a few counts. This sequence joins TRBV11-2 and TRBJ1-1, with TRBD1 identical over 9 bases. The CDR3 spans 16 residues. The ends lost 5 bases at V and 0 bases at J; junction bases unmatched: 7. Germline-derived CDR1 and CDR2 are SGHAT and FQNNGV. In DNA form, the CDR3 reads TGTGCCAGCAGCGTCGGGACAGGGAACCTGAACACTGAAGCTTTCTTT. Protein: CASSVGTGNLNTEAFF. Based on the CDR3 plus reference TRBV11-2 and TRBJ1-1, the full variable domain is EAGVAQSPRYKIIEKRQSVAFWCNPISGHATLYWYQQILGQGPKLLIQFQNNGVVDDSQLPKDRFSAERLKGVDSTLKIQPAKLEDSAVYLCASSVGTGNLNTEAFFGQGTRLTVV.

The V gene is TRBV7-6, the J gene TRBJ2-7, with a possible D match to TRBD1 (5 bases). Trimming took 1 base from V and 4 from J, leaving 11 bases between them. The CDR3 contains 14 residues. CDR1 is SGHVS and CDR2 is FNYEAQ in the germline V gene. CDR3 in DNA: TGTGCCAGCAGCTTAGGAAATCCAGGGTACGAGCAGTACTTC. Residues: CASSLGNPGYEQYF.

This rearrangement joins TRBV19 to TRBJ2-1; the D gene is possibly TRBD1 (6 bases). CDR1 is LNHDA, CDR2 SQIVND, per germline (reference sequence). V lost 5 bases to trimming and J lost 0 bases, with 11 bases between them. This CDR3 has 15 residues. The chain's CDR3 is CASSLWTVSYNEQFF. The CDR3 DNA sequence: TGTGCCAGTAGTCTCTGGACAGTCTCCTACAATGAGCAGTTCTTC.

As regards this clone: A junction end diverges from the germline sequence, so it may reflect a read error. Other DNA sequences in the sample encode the same CDR3. This chain connects TRBV19 to TRBJ1-2; D possibly corresponds to TRBD1 (6 bases). Germline V gene data show CDR1 as LNHDA and CDR2 as SQIVND (reference sequence). The CDR3 runs 15 residues. The CDR3 region has the DNA TGTGCCAGTAGTCCAAGCATGGGGGCCAACTACGGCTACACCTTC. Encoded protein: CASSPSMGANYGYTF.

This chain joins TRBV7-2 and TRBJ2-7; 11 bases map to TRBD1. CDR1 SGHTA and CDR2 FQGNSA come from the germline V gene. V was clipped by 5 bases and J by 5 bases; unmatched bases: 8. CDR3 length: 15 amino acids. Written as DNA, the CDR3 is TGTGCCAGCAGCACGCCGGACAGGGGGCGCAACGAGCAGTACTTC. Protein product: CASSTPDRGRNEQYF.

The V gene is TRBV5-1, the J gene TRBJ2-1; D is tentatively TRBD1 or TRBD2 (5 bases each). The CDR3 runs to 14 residues. Germline values: CDR1 SGHRS, CDR2 YFSETQ. V shed 0 bases and J shed 6 bases, with 10 bases lying between them. The CDR3 spells CASSLAGTINEQFF. The CDR3 DNA follows: TGCGCCAGCAGCTTGGCCGGGACCATCAATGAGCAGTTCTTC.

This chain connects TRBV29-1 to TRBJ2-1, with D perhaps TRBD1 (6 bases). The germline V gene has CDR1 SQVTM and CDR2 ANQGSEA. The CDR3 extends over 13 amino acids. Between the trimmed V and J ends, which lost 7 bases and 6 bases, there was a span of 16 bases. The CDR3 is CSAQTGQGNEQFF. CDR3 DNA sequence: TGCAGCGCCCAGACAGGACAAGGCAATGAGCAGTTCTTC.

The genes are TRBV28 and TRBJ1-2; tentative D call: TRBD1 (6 bases). This CDR3 comprises 15 residues. V was shortened by 8 bases and J by 5 bases, with 21 bases between the two germline ends. Germline-derived CDR1 and CDR2 are MDHEN and SYDVKM. CDR3 in amino acids: CASGTKGLQIYGYTF. CDR3 bases: TGTGCCAGCGGGACAAAAGGCCTACAAATTTATGGCTACACCTTC.

Regarding this clone: The junction shows a germline mismatch at one end, possibly a read error. The chain carries TRBV29-1 and TRBJ2-5; D is ambiguous. Germline loops: CDR1 SQVTM, CDR2 ANQGSEA. The CDR3 consists of 10 residues. Written as DNA, the CDR3 is TGTGGCGCCATAGGAGAGACCCAGTACTTC. Its protein product is CGAIGETQYF.

The V and J genes are TRBV27 and TRBJ2-7; 8 bases agree with TRBD1. The germline V gene encodes CDR1 MNHEY and CDR2 SMNVEV (reference sequence). J gave up 5 bases and V 4 bases, and 4 bases lay outside the gene matches. This CDR3 region has 13 residues. The CDR3 bases are TGTGCCAGCAGTTGGACAGGGAGCCACGAGCAGTACTTC. This translates into CASSWTGSHEQYF.

This chain joins TRBV5-1 and TRBJ2-5, with D unresolved. Trimming left V 8 bases short and J 3 bases short, with 11 bases between. CDR3 size: 12 residues. From germline, CDR1 is SGHRS and CDR2 YFSETQ. CDR3 in amino acids: CARFRGEETQYF. CDR3 nucleotide sequence: TGCGCCAGATTCCGTGGAGAAGAGACCCAGTACTTC.

This chain uses TRBV6-1 with TRBJ2-2; D may be TRBD1 or TRBD2 (5 bases each). Germline lookup yields CDR1 MNHNS and CDR2 SASEGT. Deletions cut 5 bases from V and 3 bases from J, with 10 bases between. CDR3 length: 14 amino acids. CDR3 coding DNA: TGTGCCAGCAGTCTACGGGACGACACCGGGGAGCTGTTTTTT. Residues: CASSLRDDTGELFF.

The chain couples TRBV6-5 to TRBJ2-7; perhaps TRBD1 as D (6 bases). CDR3 length equals 14 residues. Germline loops: CDR1 MNHEY, CDR2 SVGAGI. V was trimmed by 4 bases and J by 2 bases, leaving 12 bases between them. CDR3 loop: CASSSTGSPYEQYF. CDR3 bases: TGTGCCAGCAGTTCCACAGGGAGTCCCTACGAGCAGTACTTC.

The chain combines TRBV5-1 with TRBJ1-6; D is unresolved. Germline loops: CDR1 SGHRS, CDR2 YFSETQ. This CDR3 region has 15 residues. The germline V and J ends were trimmed by 7 bases and 2 bases, with 13 bases remaining between them. The CDR3 DNA reads TGCGCCAGCGCCATGGGCCTCCCCTATAATTCACCCCTCCACTTT. Translating it yields CASAMGLPYNSPLHF.

The chain combines TRBV7-9 with TRBJ2-2, with 7 positions matching TRBD2. J was trimmed by 4 bases and V by 5 bases; bases with no gene match: 4. Germline V gives CDR1 SEHNR, CDR2 FQNEAQ (reference sequence). There are 14 residues in the CDR3. CDR3 protein: CASSRGEGTGELFF. DNA of the CDR3: TGTGCCAGCAGCCGAGGGGAGGGCACCGGGGAGCTGTTTTTT.

The chain carries TRBV5-1 and TRBJ1-3, with D uncertain. The germline gives CDR1 SGHRS, CDR2 YFSETQ. There are 13 residues in the CDR3. V shed 4 bases and J shed 0 bases, with 5 bases lying between them. The CDR3 bases are TGCGCCAGCAGCCCAGGCTCTGGAAACACCATATATTTT. It is translated as CASSPGSGNTIYF.

The chain couples TRBV5-1 to TRBJ1-1; TRBD1 is a possible D gene (5 bases). CDR3 size: 14 residues. From germline, CDR1 is SGHRS and CDR2 YFSETQ. V was pared by 5 bases and J by 8 bases, with 19 bases between. The CDR3 nucleotides are TGCGCCAGCAGAGGTACGGGGCAGAGGGGAGAAGCTTTCTTT. This gives the protein CASRGTGQRGEAFF.